This T cell receptor beta chain came from a study of cytomegalovirus exposure and HLA in healthy donors. V lost 6 bases, J lost 1 base, and 6 bases lay in between. The CDR3 runs 13 residues. Germline CDR1 reads MRHNA; CDR2 reads SNTAGT. Both 60 Vbeta primers and 13 Jbeta primers went into the PCR. Sequencing used immunoSEQ multiplex PCR; TCRdb keeps in-frame clones, though not all of them. The table shows 110,000 to 150,000 clones, with less than 85% occurring only once. J is TRBJ2-2 and V is TRBV6-4; the D gene is possibly TRBD1 (6 bases). The receptor comes from a woman between 50 and 59 years old in good health and CMV-seropositive. The source material was PBMCs. CDR3: CASRTGNTGELFF. CDR3 nucleotide sequence: TGTGCCAGCAGGACAGGGAACACCGGGGAGCTGTTTTTT.